This T cell receptor beta chain was recorded in a study of beta chain features in type 1 diabetes. General study results and limits: Whether TCRB rearrangement is influenced by HLA type was left unresolved in this analysis.

In regard to this clone: Its cognate antigen is unknown.

Sorted CD4+ subsets: naive, central memory, regulatory, stem cell-like memory (CD45RO/CCR7/CD25/CD127/CD95/CD27 panel). Investigators reverse transcribed all isolated RNA, so they sequenced expressed TCRB transcripts. Some clones are missing from TCRdb's copy, which holds only in-frame ones; the method was immunoSEQ multiplex PCR. The sample consists of some 270,000 clones, approximately 14% of them appearing once. The germline V gene has CDR1 KGHSH and CDR2 LQKENI. The CDR3 length is 17 residues. The ends lost 3 bases at V and 2 bases at J; junction bases unmatched: 9. This clonotype originated in a woman in her thirties or forties in good health. Sequenced: naive CD4+ T cells from blood. The V call is TRBV18, the J call TRBJ2-3; 9 bases map to TRBD2. CDR3 amino acids: CASSPRVAGEYTDTQYF. CDR3 bases: TGTGCCAGCTCACCCCGGGTAGCGGGGGAATACACAGATACGCAGTATTTT.